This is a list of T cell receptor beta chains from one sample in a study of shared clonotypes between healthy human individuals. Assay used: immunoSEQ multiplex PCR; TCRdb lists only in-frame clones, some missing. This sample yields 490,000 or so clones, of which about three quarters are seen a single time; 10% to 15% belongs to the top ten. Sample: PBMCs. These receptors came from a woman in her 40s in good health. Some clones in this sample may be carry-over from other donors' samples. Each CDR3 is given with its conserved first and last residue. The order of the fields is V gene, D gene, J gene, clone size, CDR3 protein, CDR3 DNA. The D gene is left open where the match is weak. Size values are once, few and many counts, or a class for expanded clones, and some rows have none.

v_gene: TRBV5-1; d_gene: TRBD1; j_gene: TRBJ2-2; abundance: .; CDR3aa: CASSLKTGGSGELFF; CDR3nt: TGCGCCAGCAGCCTCAAGACAGGGGGCTCCGGGGAGCTGTTTTTT
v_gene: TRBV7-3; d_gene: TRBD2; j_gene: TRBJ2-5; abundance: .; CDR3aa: CASSFSGGAETQYF; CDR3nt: TGTGCCAGCAGCTTTAGCGGGGGTGCGGAGACCCAGTACTTC
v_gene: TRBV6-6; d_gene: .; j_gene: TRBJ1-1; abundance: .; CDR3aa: CASSPGGGRRNTEAFF; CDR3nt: TGTGCCAGCAGTCCCGGAGGGGGACGTAGGAACACTGAAGCTTTCTTT
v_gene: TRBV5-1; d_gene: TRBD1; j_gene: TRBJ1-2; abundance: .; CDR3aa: CASSGTGARDGYTF; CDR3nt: TGCGCCAGCAGCGGGACAGGGGCAAGGGATGGCTACACCTTC
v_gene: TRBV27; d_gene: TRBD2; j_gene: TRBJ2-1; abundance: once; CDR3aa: CASSFSGRSYNEQFF; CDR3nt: TGTGCCAGCAGTTTCAGCGGGAGGAGTTACAATGAGCAGTTCTTC
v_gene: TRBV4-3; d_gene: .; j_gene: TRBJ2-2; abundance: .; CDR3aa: CASSQGSSRRGTGELFF; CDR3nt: TGCGCCAGCAGCCAAGGTTCCAGCAGACGGGGCACCGGGGAGCTGTTTTTT
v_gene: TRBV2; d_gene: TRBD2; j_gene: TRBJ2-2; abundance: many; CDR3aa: CASSGGTSIVAGELFF; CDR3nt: TGTGCCAGCAGCGGCGGGACTAGCATAGTGGCCGGGGAGCTGTTTTTT
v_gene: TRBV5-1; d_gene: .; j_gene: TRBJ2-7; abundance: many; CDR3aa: CASSLAGDFEQYF; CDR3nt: TGCGCCAGCAGCTTGGCCGGCGATTTCGAGCAGTACTTC
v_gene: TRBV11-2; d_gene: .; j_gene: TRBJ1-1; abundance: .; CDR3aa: CASSLGAGPQTEAFF; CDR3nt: TGTGCCAGCAGCTTAGGGGCAGGCCCCCAGACTGAAGCTTTCTTT
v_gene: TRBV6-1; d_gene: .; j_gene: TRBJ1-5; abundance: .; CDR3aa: CASSVADSNQPQHF; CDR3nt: TGTGCCAGCAGTGTCGCGGATAGCAATCAGCCCCAGCATTTT
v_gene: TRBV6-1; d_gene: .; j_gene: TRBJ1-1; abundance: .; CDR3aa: CASSDGSRGTEAFF; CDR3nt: TGTGCCAGCAGTGATGGATCGAGGGGCACTGAAGCTTTCTTT
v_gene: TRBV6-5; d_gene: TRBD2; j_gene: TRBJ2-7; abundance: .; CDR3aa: CASTGAGGYEQYF; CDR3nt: TGTGCCAGCACCGGGGCGGGGGGCTACGAGCAGTACTTC
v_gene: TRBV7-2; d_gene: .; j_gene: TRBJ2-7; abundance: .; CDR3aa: CATQIFREPYEQYF; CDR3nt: TGTGCCACCCAAATATTCAGGGAGCCCTACGAGCAGTACTTC
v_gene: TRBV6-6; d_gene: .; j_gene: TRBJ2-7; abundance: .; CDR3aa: CASSEESLYEQYF; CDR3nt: TGTGCCAGCAGTGAGGAAAGTTTATACGAGCAGTACTTC
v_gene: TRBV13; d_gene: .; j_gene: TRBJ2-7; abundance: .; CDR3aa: CASSLVAGLTYEQYF; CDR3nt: TGTGCCAGCAGCTTAGTAGCAGGGTTAACCTACGAGCAGTACTTC
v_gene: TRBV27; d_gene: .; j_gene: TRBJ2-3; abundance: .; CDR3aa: CASSLTALGVDTQYF; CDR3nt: TGTGCCAGCAGTTTAACGGCTCTGGGCGTGGATACGCAGTATTTT
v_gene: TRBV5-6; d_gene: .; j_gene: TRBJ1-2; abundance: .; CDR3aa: CASSLAPGPGYTF; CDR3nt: TGTGCCAGCAGCTTGGCCCCAGGTCCTGGCTACACCTTC
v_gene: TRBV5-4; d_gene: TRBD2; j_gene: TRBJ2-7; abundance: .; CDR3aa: CASSQASGELEQYF; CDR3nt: TGTGCCAGCAGCCAAGCGAGCGGGGAGCTCGAGCAGTACTTC
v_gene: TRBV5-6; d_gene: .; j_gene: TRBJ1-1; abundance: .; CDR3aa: CASSLPTGHYTEAFF; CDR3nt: TGTGCCAGCAGCCTCCCGACGGGCCATTACACTGAAGCTTTCTTT
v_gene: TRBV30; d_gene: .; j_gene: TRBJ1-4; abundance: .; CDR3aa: CAWNSGTEGEKLFF; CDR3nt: TGTGCCTGGAACTCGGGGACCGAGGGTGAAAAACTGTTTTTT
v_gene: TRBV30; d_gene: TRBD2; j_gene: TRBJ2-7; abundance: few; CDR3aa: CAWSVGLAGYEQYF; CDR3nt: TGTGCCTGGAGTGTAGGACTAGCCGGCTACGAGCAGTACTTC
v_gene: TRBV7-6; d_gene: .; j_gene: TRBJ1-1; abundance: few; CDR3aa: CASTPRGVTEAFF; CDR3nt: TGTGCCAGCACTCCCCGAGGGGTCACTGAAGCTTTCTTT
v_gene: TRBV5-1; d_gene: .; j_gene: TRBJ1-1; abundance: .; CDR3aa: CASSLGPGNTEAFF; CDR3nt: TGCGCCAGCAGCTTGGGTCCCGGGAACACTGAAGCCTTCTTT
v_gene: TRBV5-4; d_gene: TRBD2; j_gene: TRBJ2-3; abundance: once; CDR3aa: CASSSGGIGTDTQYF; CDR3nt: TGTGCCAGCAGCTCGGGGGGGATAGGGACAGATACGCAGTATTTT
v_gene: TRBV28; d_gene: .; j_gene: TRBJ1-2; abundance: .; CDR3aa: CASSADPGSQISGYTF; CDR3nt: TGTGCCAGCAGTGCGGACCCAGGGTCTCAGATCTCTGGCTACACCTTC
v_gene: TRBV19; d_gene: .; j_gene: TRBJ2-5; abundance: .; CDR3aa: CASSMGDTAETQYF; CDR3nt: TGTGCCAGTAGTATGGGGGACACGGCAGAGACCCAGTACTTC
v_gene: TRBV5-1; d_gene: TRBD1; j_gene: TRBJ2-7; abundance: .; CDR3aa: CASSPGQGARYEQYF; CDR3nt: TGCGCCAGCAGCCCGGGACAGGGGGCGAGGTACGAGCAGTACTTC
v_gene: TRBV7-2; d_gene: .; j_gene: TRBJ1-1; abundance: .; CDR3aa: CASSLEGDWDTEAFF; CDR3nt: TGTGCCAGCAGCTTAGAAGGGGATTGGGACACTGAAGCTTTCTTT
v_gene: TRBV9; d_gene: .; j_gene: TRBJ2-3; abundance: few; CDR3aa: CASSARTGDTQYF; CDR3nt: TGTGCCAGCAGCGCTAGGACCGGGGATACGCAGTATTTT
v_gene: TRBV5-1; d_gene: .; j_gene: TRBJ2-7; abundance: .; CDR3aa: CASSVGRNRLDEQYF; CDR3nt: TGCGCCAGCAGCGTGGGACGGAATCGCCTCGACGAGCAGTACTTC
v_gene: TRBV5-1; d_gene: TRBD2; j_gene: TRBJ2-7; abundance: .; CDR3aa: CASSLDSAGAREQYF; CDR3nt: TGCGCCAGCAGCTTGGATTCCGCGGGAGCCCGCGAGCAGTACTTC
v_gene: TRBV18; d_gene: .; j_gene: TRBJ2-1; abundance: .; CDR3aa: CASSGIGGSDEQFF; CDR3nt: TGTGCCAGCTCAGGAATCGGTGGTTCGGATGAGCAGTTCTTC
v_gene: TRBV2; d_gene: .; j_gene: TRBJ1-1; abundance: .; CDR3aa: CAGSGDAEAFF; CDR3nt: TGTGCCGGGAGCGGGGACGCTGAAGCTTTCTTT
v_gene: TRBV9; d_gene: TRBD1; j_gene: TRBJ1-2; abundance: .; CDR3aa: CASSARTGAGYGYTF; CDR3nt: TGTGCCAGCAGCGCTCGGACAGGGGCGGGCTATGGCTACACCTTC
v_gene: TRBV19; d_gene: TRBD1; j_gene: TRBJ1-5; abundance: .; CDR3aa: CASRLDRGGYQPQHF; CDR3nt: TGTGCCAGTAGGCTGGACAGGGGGGGCTATCAGCCCCAGCATTTT
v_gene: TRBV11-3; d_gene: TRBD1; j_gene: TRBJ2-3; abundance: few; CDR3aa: CASSLQGDLTDTQYF; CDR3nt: TGTGCCAGCAGCTTACAGGGGGATTTGACAGATACGCAGTATTTT
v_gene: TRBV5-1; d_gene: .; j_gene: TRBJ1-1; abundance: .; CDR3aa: CASRLMGVLNTEAFF; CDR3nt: TGCGCCAGCAGACTAATGGGGGTGTTGAACACTGAAGCTTTCTTT
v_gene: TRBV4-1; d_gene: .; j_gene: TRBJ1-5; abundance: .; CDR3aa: CASSQGTPGNQPQHF; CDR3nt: TGCGCCAGCAGCCAAGGGACACCGGGCAATCAGCCCCAGCATTTT
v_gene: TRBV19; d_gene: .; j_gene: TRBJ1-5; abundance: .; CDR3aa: CASSMVWASNQPQHF; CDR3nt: TGTGCCAGTAGTATGGTTTGGGCTAGCAATCAGCCCCAGCATTTT
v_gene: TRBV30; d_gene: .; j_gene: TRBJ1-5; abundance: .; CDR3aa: CAWTHGANQPQHF; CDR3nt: TGTGCCTGGACCCACGGGGCGAATCAGCCCCAGCATTTT
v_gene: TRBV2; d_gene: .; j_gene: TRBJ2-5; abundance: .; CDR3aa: CASSPRERETQYF; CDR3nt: TGTGCCAGCAGTCCAAGGGAAAGAGAGACCCAGTACTTC
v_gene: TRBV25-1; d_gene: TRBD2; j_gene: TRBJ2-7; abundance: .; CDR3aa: CASSPGGVGRGEQYF; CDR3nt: TGTGCCAGCAGCCCGGGGGGGGTCGGGCGCGGGGAGCAGTACTTC
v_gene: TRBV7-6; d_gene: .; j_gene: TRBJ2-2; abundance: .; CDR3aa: CASSYNRGGAGELFF; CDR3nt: TGTGCCAGCAGCTATAACAGGGGAGGGGCCGGGGAGCTGTTTTTT
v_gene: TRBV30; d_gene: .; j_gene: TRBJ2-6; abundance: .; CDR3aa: CAWSDDQPSGANVLTF; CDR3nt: TGTGCCTGGAGTGACGACCAGCCCTCTGGGGCCAACGTCCTGACTTTC
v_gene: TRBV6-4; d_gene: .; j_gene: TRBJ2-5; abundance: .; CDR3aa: CASKQGGTAREETQYF; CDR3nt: TGTGCCAGCAAACAAGGAGGGACAGCGAGGGAGGAGACCCAGTACTTC
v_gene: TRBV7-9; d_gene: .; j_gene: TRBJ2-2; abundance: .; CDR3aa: CASSLYENTGELFF; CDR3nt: TGTGCCAGCAGCTTATACGAGAACACCGGGGAGCTGTTTTTT
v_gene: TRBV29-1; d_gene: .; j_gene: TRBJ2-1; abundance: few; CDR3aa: CSVGARVHEQFF; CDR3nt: TGCAGCGTCGGAGCCAGGGTCCATGAGCAGTTCTTC
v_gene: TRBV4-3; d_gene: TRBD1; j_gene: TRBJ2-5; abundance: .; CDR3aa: CASSQDRGGTGRTQYF; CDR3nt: TGCGCCAGCAGCCAAGATCGGGGCGGGACAGGGAGGACCCAGTACTTC
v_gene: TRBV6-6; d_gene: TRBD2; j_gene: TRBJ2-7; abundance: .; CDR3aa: CASRWAGAYEQYF; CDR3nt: TGTGCCAGCCGTTGGGCGGGAGCCTACGAGCAGTACTTC